A selection of T cell receptor beta chains follows, all from one sample in a study of CD8+CD57+ T cells in acquired aplastic anemia. TCRdb analysed the reads with MiXCR anew, one entry per CDR3 protein. The top ten clones hold over 0.95% of a sample with approximately 160,000 distinct CDR3 sequences, roughly 47% of them seen once. The sample was sorted CD4+, CD8+, or CD8+CD57+ T cells (not recorded which) from PBMCs. Source of these receptors: a human donor in good health. CDR3s include the opening cysteine and the closing phenylalanine or tryptophan. Fields, in order: J gene, D gene, clone size, V gene, CDR3 protein, CDR3 DNA. D genes are given only for firm matches. Some rows have no size entry. The others give once, few or many, or a class for an expanded clone.

TRBJ1-3 . . TRBV15 CATSRDGGAGNTIYF TGTGCCACCAGCAGAGATGGCGGCGCTGGAAACACCATATATTTT
TRBJ2-3 . few TRBV9 CASSQLLSGITDTQYF TGTGCCAGCAGCCAGTTACTTAGCGGAATCACAGATACGCAGTATTTT
TRBJ1-4 . . TRBV12-3/TRBV12-4 CASSFLTGGNEKLFF TGTGCCAGCAGTTTCCTCACAGGAGGCAATGAAAAACTGTTTTTT
TRBJ2-3 . . TRBV12-3/TRBV12-4 CASSFLGGDTQYF TGTGCCAGCAGTTTTTTGGGCGGGGATACGCAGTATTTT
TRBJ1-1 . many TRBV11-2 CASGPVGGEAFF TGTGCCAGCGGACCAGTGGGGGGTGAAGCTTTCTTT
TRBJ2-5 TRBD2 few TRBV20-1 CSAPPLAGGGWETQYF TGCAGTGCTCCCCCCCTAGCGGGGGGGGGATGGGAGACCCAGTACTTC
TRBJ2-7 . many TRBV20-1 CSASRQATYEQYF TGCAGTGCTAGTCGTCAGGCGACCTACGAGCAGTACTTC
TRBJ2-3 . many TRBV2 CASLRGRDTDTQYF TGTGCCAGCCTGAGGGGGAGGGACACAGATACGCAGTATTTT
TRBJ2-7 TRBD1 . TRBV7-6 CASSPIGQESYEQYF TGTGCCAGCAGCCCCATCGGACAGGAGTCCTACGAGCAGTACTTC
TRBJ1-3 . few TRBV4-2 CASSPRSGQLSGNTIYF TGTGCCAGCAGCCCCAGGTCCGGGCAGTTGTCGGGAAACACCATATATTTT
TRBJ1-5 TRBD1 many TRBV20-1 CSASDGRQGGLQPQHF TGCAGTGCTAGTGACGGGAGACAGGGGGGTTTACAGCCCCAGCATTTT
TRBJ1-4 . . TRBV7-9 CASSPQGWEKLFF TGTGCCAGCAGCCCACAGGGCTGGGAAAAACTGTTTTTT
TRBJ1-1 . few TRBV18 CASSPQGFTEAFF TGTGCCAGCTCACCGCAGGGATTCACTGAAGCTTTCTTT
TRBJ2-1 TRBD2 . TRBV11-2 CASSPTGGTYEQFF TGTGCCAGCAGCCCCACGGGAGGGACGTATGAGCAGTTCTTC
TRBJ1-6 . many TRBV12-3/TRBV12-4 CASSPRTANNSPLHF TGTGCCAGCAGCCCCCGGACCGCCAATAATTCACCCCTCCACTTT
TRBJ1-3 . . TRBV10-3 CASSYRGGYGNTIYF TGTGCCAGCAGTTACCGTGGGGGGTACGGAAACACCATATATTTT
TRBJ1-5 . many TRBV12-5 CASGYDQPQHF TGTGCTAGTGGTTACGATCAGCCCCAGCATTTT
TRBJ2-7 TRBD1 many TRBV4-2 CASSRLTGNSHEQYF TGTGCCAGCAGCCGGCTGACAGGGAACAGCCACGAGCAGTACTTC
TRBJ1-2 . many TRBV7-2 CASSLAPPESNYGYTF TGTGCCAGCAGCTTAGCGCCACCAGAATCTAACTATGGCTACACCTTC
TRBJ2-7 . . TRBV10-1 CASSQGRLVYEQYF TGCGCCAGCAGTCAGGGTCGACTGGTCTACGAGCAGTACTTC
TRBJ1-5 TRBD1 . TRBV6-2/TRBV6-3 CASSYRKDRGYSNQPQHF TGTGCCAGCAGTTACCGCAAGGACAGGGGCTATAGCAATCAGCCCCAGCATTTT
TRBJ2-1 TRBD1 many TRBV11-1 CASTVDRGIGEQFF TGTGCCAGCACCGTTGACAGGGGGATAGGTGAGCAGTTCTTC